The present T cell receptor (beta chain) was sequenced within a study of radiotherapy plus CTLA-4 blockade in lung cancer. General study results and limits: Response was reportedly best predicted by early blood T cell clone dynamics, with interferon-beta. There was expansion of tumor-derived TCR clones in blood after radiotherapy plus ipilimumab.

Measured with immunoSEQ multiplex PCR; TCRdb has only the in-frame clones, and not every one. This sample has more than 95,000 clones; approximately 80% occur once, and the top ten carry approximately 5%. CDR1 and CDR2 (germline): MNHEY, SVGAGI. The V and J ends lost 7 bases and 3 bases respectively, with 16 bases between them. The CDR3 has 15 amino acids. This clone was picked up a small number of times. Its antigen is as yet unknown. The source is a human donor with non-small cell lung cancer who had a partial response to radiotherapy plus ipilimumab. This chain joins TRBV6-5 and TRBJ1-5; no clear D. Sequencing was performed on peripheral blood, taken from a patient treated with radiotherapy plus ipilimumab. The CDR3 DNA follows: TGTGCCAGCAAGGCATCGTGGAGGATCAATCAGCCCCAGCATTTT. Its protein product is CASKASWRINQPQHF.